The rows below give T cell receptor beta chains drawn from one sample of a study of blood T cell repertoires in COVID-19. Profiled with immunoSEQ multiplex PCR; TCRdb holds only in-frame clones, not every one. Among 250,000 to 300,000 clones listed, about nine tenths were seen once. Material for sequencing was peripheral blood. These receptors were collected from a woman aged 25 to 45 with COVID-19, enrolled during active disease. The CDR3 runs from the conserved cysteine through the conserved F or W. The D gene is left open where the match is weak. Part of the rows lack a size; the others show once, few, many or a class for expanded clones.

size	D	J	V	CDR3	DNA
-	TRBD2	TRBJ2-7	TRBV19	CASSIDLLAGLTYEQYF	TGTGCCAGTAGTATAGACCTGCTAGCGGGACTAACCTACGAGCAGTACTTC
-	TRBD2	TRBJ2-1	TRBV27	CASSLSKGGRPISYNEQFF	TGTGCCAGCAGTTTATCGAAGGGAGGGCGACCCATCTCCTACAATGAGCAGTTCTTC
-	-	TRBJ2-3	TRBV5-1	CASSRPGGEADTQYF	TGCGCCAGCAGCCGGCCCGGAGGGGAGGCAGATACGCAGTATTTT
-	TRBD1	TRBJ2-7	TRBV5-6	CASSPPTGNYEQYF	TGTGCCAGCAGCCCTCCGACAGGGAACTACGAGCAGTACTTC
-	-	TRBJ2-1	TRBV7-6	CASSLEGRGGEQFF	TGTGCCAGCAGCTTAGAGGGCAGAGGAGGTGAGCAGTTCTTC
once	-	TRBJ1-4	TRBV5-1	CASSLGGSVREKLFF	TGCGCCAGCAGCTTGGGTGGTTCAGTGAGGGAAAAACTGTTTTTT
once	-	TRBJ1-2	TRBV2	CASRGLGGRNYGYTF	TGTGCCAGCAGGGGGCTTGGGGGCCGGAACTATGGCTACACCTTC
once	TRBD1	TRBJ1-2	TRBV19	CASNPGTVGGYTF	TGTGCCAGTAATCCCGGGACAGTCGGTGGCTACACCTTC
few	-	TRBJ1-2	TRBV11-1	CASSLDSNYGYTF	TGTGCCAGCAGCCTAGACAGCAACTATGGCTACACCTTC
-	-	TRBJ1-1	TRBV28	CASTPRRENTEAFF	TGTGCCAGCACCCCCCGCAGGGAGAACACTGAAGCTTTCTTT
-	TRBD2	TRBJ2-2	TRBV5-4	CASSSRAGVTRNGELFF	TGTGCCAGCAGCTCGAGAGCGGGAGTTACTCGGAACGGGGAGCTGTTTTTT
few	-	TRBJ1-1	TRBV30	CAWSVRGDTEAFF	TGTGCCTGGAGTGTCAGGGGTGACACTGAAGCTTTCTTT
-	TRBD1	TRBJ1-2	TRBV28	CASSWNRGRSGYTF	TGTGCCAGCAGTTGGAACAGGGGGCGTAGTGGCTACACCTTC
-	TRBD2	TRBJ2-7	TRBV3-1/TRBV3-2	CASSQARPSGRYEQYF	TGTGCCAGCAGCCAAGCTAGGCCTAGCGGGCGCTACGAGCAGTACTTC
-	-	TRBJ1-2	TRBV19	CASSTDSSFTF	TGTGCCAGTAGTACGGACAGCTCTTTCACCTTC
-	TRBD2	TRBJ2-1	TRBV6-2/TRBV6-3	CASSYTASGSYEQFF	TGTGCCAGCAGTTACACGGCTAGCGGGAGCTATGAGCAGTTCTTC
-	-	TRBJ2-1	TRBV20-1	CSASGYNEQFF	TGCAGTGCCTCGGGCTACAATGAGCAGTTCTTC
once	TRBD2	TRBJ2-1	TRBV5-4	CASSSGGLGYEQFF	TGTGCCAGCAGCTCGGGGGGACTTGGCTATGAGCAGTTCTTC
once	-	TRBJ2-7	TRBV2	CASSLFEQYF	TGTGCCAGCAGCCTATTTGAGCAGTACTTC
-	-	TRBJ2-5	TRBV11-2	CASSLGPRPNQETQYF	TGTGCCAGCAGCTTAGGGCCTAGGCCAAACCAAGAGACCCAGTACTTC
-	-	TRBJ2-7	TRBV20-1	CSASRSGGRETYEQYF	TGCAGTGCTAGTAGGTCGGGTGGGCGGGAAACCTACGAGCAGTACTTC
-	-	TRBJ1-1	TRBV9	CASSVDGGGTEAFF	TGTGCCAGCAGCGTTGATGGGGGGGGCACTGAAGCTTTCTTT
-	TRBD1	TRBJ2-2	TRBV2	CASSKDRGRVVGELFF	TGTGCCAGCAGTAAAGACAGGGGGAGAGTGGTCGGGGAGCTGTTTTTT
-	TRBD2	TRBJ2-1	TRBV6-1	CASRLGGSSYNEQFF	TGTGCCAGCAGACTGGGGGGGAGCTCCTACAATGAGCAGTTCTTC
once	TRBD2	TRBJ2-7	TRBV27	CASRFSKLAGEQYF	TGTGCCAGCAGGTTCTCAAAACTAGCGGGCGAGCAGTACTTC
-	TRBD1	TRBJ2-5	TRBV5-8	CASSLLTGGMETQYF	TGTGCCAGCAGCTTGTTGACAGGGGGCATGGAGACCCAGTACTTC
-	-	TRBJ2-1	TRBV11-2	CASSTTRGRDNEQFF	TGTGCCAGCAGCACCACCCGAGGGCGGGACAATGAGCAGTTCTTC
-	TRBD1	TRBJ1-3	TRBV7-2	CASNRGSGNTIYF	TGTGCCAGCAACAGGGGGAGCGGAAACACCATATATTTT
-	-	TRBJ1-4	TRBV19	CASTPGRTGANEKLFF	TGTGCCAGTACCCCCGGGAGGACCGGCGCAAATGAAAAACTGTTTTTT
-	TRBD1	TRBJ1-5	TRBV28	CASSLFWDRVSNQPQHF	TGTGCCAGCAGTTTATTTTGGGACAGGGTAAGCAATCAGCCCCAGCATTTT
once	-	TRBJ2-7	TRBV4-1	CASSQDSLPSPRSEQYF	TGCGCCAGCAGCCAAGATAGTTTGCCATCTCCGCGTAGTGAGCAGTACTTC